The source of this T cell receptor (beta chain) is a study of PD-1 blockade in classical Hodgkin lymphoma. Concerning this clone: Its antigen is as yet unknown.

Profiled with immunoSEQ multiplex PCR; TCRdb holds only in-frame clones, not every one. The profile shows about 40,000 clones, around 86% of them singletons. After autologous stem cell transplantation all patients relapsed, and prior brentuximab vedotin exposure differed between cohorts. Germline loops: CDR1 MGHDK, CDR2 SYGVNS. After removal of 6 bases from V and 3 bases from J, the junction contained 14 bases not matched to a gene. This CDR3 contains 17 residues. Overall study findings and caveats: For complete responders, baseline diversity was comparable to that of newly diagnosed patients.

The specimen was peripheral blood mononuclear cells (PBMCs), collected at baseline. The chain combines TRBV25-1 with TRBJ2-3; 8 nucleotides match TRBD2. This clonotype was sampled from a human donor with classical Hodgkin lymphoma. The CDR3, as DNA: TGTGCCAGCAGCAGGGTAGCGGGGCCGCTTACTACAGATACGCAGTATTTT. Protein: CASSRVAGPLTTDTQYF.